The clone carrying this T cell receptor beta chain appeared once. Its target is not known. The CDR3 covers 16 residues. Germline CDR1 SGHVS, CDR2 FQNEAQ. Trimming took 5 bases from V and 4 from J, leaving 18 bases between them. The assay was immunoSEQ multiplex PCR, and TCRdb's table has in-frame clones only and misses some. The sample has more than 35,000 clones, roughly 82% seen once. This sample is part of a study of a mutant IDH1 vaccine in newly diagnosed glioma. Turning to the study itself: Treated patients were roughly 62% male, around 40% female, mean age about 41 years. Study conclusions and caveats: Vaccination elicited immune responses in approximately 93% of patients.

Documented time point: week 47, end of study. With topical imiquimod, each dose of the vaccine consisted of 300 ug of mutant IDH1 20-mer peptide. Vaccination of patients was performed eight times, in weeks 1, 3, 5, 7, 11, 15, 19 and 23. Each of the donors came in with new WHO grade 3 or 4 astrocytomas that were IDH1-mutant and ATRX-lost. This sequence was found in a man aged 35-49 years with glioma. The V call is TRBV7-8, the J call TRBJ2-1; the D gene is possibly TRBD2 (6 bases). The sample was PBMCs, taken from a glioma patient whose treatment included an IDH1 peptide vaccine. The CDR3 nucleotides are TGTGCCAGCAGCCCGCCGACGCTGGGGGGTTACAATGAGCAGTTCTTC. Translated, it gives CASSPPTLGGYNEQFF.